These T cell receptor beta chains were read from a single sample in a study of blood T cell repertoires in COVID-19. Measured with immunoSEQ multiplex PCR; TCRdb has only the in-frame clones, and not every one. The data show about 120,000 clones, 65% to 85% seen once. Sequenced: peripheral blood. Source of these receptors: a young man with COVID-19, enrolled during active disease. CDR3s include the opening cysteine and the closing phenylalanine or tryptophan. D genes are given only for firm matches. Clone size is stated in some rows and not others, as once, few, many or a class when expanded.

CDR3,DNA,V,J,D,size
CASSFVFLEGKGVTNEKLFF,TGTGCCAGCAGTTTTGTGTTCTTAGAGGGCAAGGGGGTGACTAATGAAAAACTGTTTTTT,TRBV28,TRBJ1-4,NA,NA
CASSQGGGLETQYF,TGCGCCAGCAGCCAAGGTGGCGGCTTAGAGACCCAGTACTTC,TRBV4-1,TRBJ2-5,NA,NA
CASSTPRGGLSNQPQHF,TGTGCCAGTAGTACCCCACGAGGGGGACTAAGCAATCAGCCCCAGCATTTT,TRBV19,TRBJ1-5,NA,NA
CASSPSSGFTDTQYF,TGTGCCAGCAGCCCATCTAGCGGTTTCACAGATACGCAGTATTTT,TRBV7-9,TRBJ2-3,TRBD2,NA
CASSSEDRGVHEQYF,TGTGCCAGCAGCTCCGAGGACAGGGGTGTCCACGAGCAGTACTTC,TRBV7-9,TRBJ2-7,TRBD1,once
CASREVGGPGELFF,TGTGCCAGCAGGGAGGTCGGGGGACCCGGGGAGCTGTTTTTT,TRBV6-5,TRBJ2-2,NA,NA
CASQRTGRSSGANVLTF,TGCGCCAGCCAAAGGACAGGTCGCTCCTCTGGGGCCAACGTCCTGACTTTC,TRBV5-1,TRBJ2-6,TRBD1,NA
CASSKAYQARGTEAFF,TGTGCCAGCAGCAAAGCTTATCAGGCGAGGGGGACTGAAGCTTTCTTT,TRBV21-1,TRBJ1-1,NA,NA
CASSGTSGGNQPQHF,TGTGCCAGCAGTGGGACCTCGGGGGGCAATCAGCCCCAGCATTTT,TRBV27,TRBJ1-5,NA,NA
CATSDPGTRPGELFF,TGTGCCACCAGTGACCCCGGGACTCGCCCCGGGGAGCTGTTTTTT,TRBV24-1,TRBJ2-2,NA,NA
CASAGTGGNQPQHF,TGTGCCAGTGCCGGGACAGGGGGCAATCAGCCCCAGCATTTT,TRBV19,TRBJ1-5,TRBD1,NA
CASSQDQGADGYTF,TGTGCCAGCAGCCAAGATCAGGGGGCCGATGGCTACACCTTC,TRBV4-2,TRBJ1-2,TRBD1,NA
CASSLGLAVRYEQYF,TGCGCCAGCAGCTTAGGACTAGCGGTCCGTTACGAGCAGTACTTC,TRBV5-1,TRBJ2-7,TRBD2,few
CASTPGTGELFF,TGTGCCAGCACCCCCGGGACCGGGGAGCTGTTTTTT,TRBV3-1/TRBV3-2,TRBJ2-2,NA,NA
CVRSITSQGAGETQYF,TGTGTCAGAAGCATCACCTCGCAGGGGGCTGGGGAGACCCAGTACTTC,TRBV7-5,TRBJ2-5,NA,many
CASSGMGGLNTEAFF,TGTGCCAGCAGCGGTATGGGGGGGTTGAACACTGAAGCTTTCTTT,TRBV7-2,TRBJ1-1,NA,once
CASSVETGGYNEQFF,TGTGCCAGCAGCGTAGAGACAGGGGGCTACAATGAGCAGTTCTTC,TRBV9,TRBJ2-1,TRBD1,NA
CASSFPRTGLVKNIQYF,TGTGCCAGCAGCTTCCCTCGGACAGGGTTGGTCAAAAACATTCAGTACTTC,TRBV5-6,TRBJ2-4,TRBD1,NA
CASSYIDNEQFF,TGTGCCAGCAGTTACATCGACAATGAGCAGTTCTTC,TRBV6-2/TRBV6-3,TRBJ2-1,NA,NA
CASSTTFSSYEQYF,TGTGCCAGTAGTACGACTTTTAGCTCCTACGAGCAGTACTTC,TRBV19,TRBJ2-7,NA,NA
CASSLGHPNTEAFF,TGTGCCAGCAGTCTGGGACACCCGAACACTGAAGCTTTCTTT,TRBV28,TRBJ1-1,NA,NA
CASRDRGAGNTIYF,TGTGCCAGCAGGGACAGGGGTGCTGGAAACACCATATATTTT,TRBV2,TRBJ1-3,TRBD1,NA
CATSDGDNLSGYTF,TGTGCCACCAGTGACGGGGACAACCTGAGTGGCTACACCTTC,TRBV24-1,TRBJ1-2,NA,few
CASSLGGQGNQETQYF,TGTGCCAGCAGCTTGGGGGGACAGGGGAACCAAGAGACCCAGTACTTC,TRBV13,TRBJ2-5,TRBD1,NA
CASSPGTGDWEETQYF,TGTGCCAGCAGCCCTGGGACAGGGGATTGGGAAGAGACCCAGTACTTC,TRBV28,TRBJ2-5,TRBD1,NA
CASSLLGQGRVQYF,TGTGCCAGCAGTTTATTGGGGCAGGGGAGGGTGCAGTACTTC,TRBV28,TRBJ2-7,NA,NA
CASLRAGTEKLFF,TGTGCCAGCCTGAGGGCTGGAACTGAAAAACTGTTTTTT,TRBV6-7,TRBJ1-4,NA,NA
CASSQGSSAVYGYTF,TGCGCCAGCAGCCAAGGGAGCAGCGCCGTCTATGGCTACACCTTC,TRBV4-3,TRBJ1-2,NA,NA
CASSLLRTSGGIRKETQYF,TGTGCCAGCAGTCTACTCCGGACTAGCGGGGGGATACGGAAAGAGACCCAGTACTTC,TRBV28,TRBJ2-5,TRBD2,NA
CASSSYYEQYF,TGTGCCAGCAGTTCCTACTACGAGCAGTACTTC,TRBV6-6,TRBJ2-7,NA,once
CASSIEVWDQPQHF,TGTGCCAGTAGTATTGAGGTTTGGGATCAGCCCCAGCATTTT,TRBV19,TRBJ1-5,NA,once
CASSLGGLYEQYF,TGTGCCAGCAGTTTAGGGGGGCTCTACGAGCAGTACTTC,TRBV12-3/TRBV12-4,TRBJ2-7,NA,NA
CASSQAGQETQYF,TGTGCCAGCAGCCAGGCAGGGCAAGAGACCCAGTACTTC,TRBV3-1/TRBV3-2,TRBJ2-5,NA,few
CASSLIAEGPHISSTDTQYF,TGTGCCAGCAGCTTAATAGCGGAGGGGCCTCATATCTCCAGCACAGATACGCAGTATTTT,TRBV11-3,TRBJ2-3,NA,NA
CASSLASRTDYTF,TGTGCCAGCAGCTTAGCGAGCCGGACAGACTACACCTTC,TRBV7-9,TRBJ1-2,NA,NA
CASSLSVSNYGYTF,TGTGCCAGCAGTCTCTCGGTTTCTAACTATGGCTACACCTTC,TRBV2,TRBJ1-2,NA,NA
CASRPTGMGQPQHF,TGTGCCAGCAGACCTACAGGGATGGGACAGCCCCAGCATTTT,TRBV28,TRBJ1-5,NA,NA
CASTLLSGVRSYNEQFF,TGTGCCAGCACCCTACTTTCGGGGGTGCGCTCCTACAATGAGCAGTTCTTC,TRBV2,TRBJ2-1,NA,NA
CASSYPLRGGVYGYTF,TGTGCCAGCAGTTACCCTCTGAGGGGGGGAGTATATGGCTACACCTTC,TRBV6-6,TRBJ1-2,NA,NA
CASSLEVLAEYEQYF,TGCGCCAGCAGCTTGGAAGTACTAGCGGAATACGAGCAGTACTTC,TRBV5-1,TRBJ2-7,TRBD2,NA
CASTMTGKETQYF,TGTGCCAGCACGATGACAGGGAAAGAGACCCAGTACTTC,TRBV2,TRBJ2-5,TRBD1,once
CASIQGAGSPLHF,TGTGCCAGCATACAGGGGGCGGGTTCACCCCTCCACTTT,TRBV2,TRBJ1-6,TRBD1,NA
CASSVRYEQYF,TGTGCCAGCAGCGTCCGGTACGAGCAGTACTTC,TRBV11-2,TRBJ2-7,NA,NA
CASTLGGGGAGETQYF,TGTGCCAGCACCCTGGGGGGCGGGGGCGCAGGGGAGACCCAGTACTTC,TRBV7-2,TRBJ2-5,NA,NA
CASSPGHDNSPLHF,TGTGCCAGCAGCCCGGGACACGATAATTCACCCCTCCACTTT,TRBV3-1/TRBV3-2,TRBJ1-6,NA,NA
CASSQRRGRETQYF,TGCGCCAGCAGCCAAAGAAGGGGGCGAGAGACCCAGTACTTC,TRBV4-1,TRBJ2-5,TRBD1,NA